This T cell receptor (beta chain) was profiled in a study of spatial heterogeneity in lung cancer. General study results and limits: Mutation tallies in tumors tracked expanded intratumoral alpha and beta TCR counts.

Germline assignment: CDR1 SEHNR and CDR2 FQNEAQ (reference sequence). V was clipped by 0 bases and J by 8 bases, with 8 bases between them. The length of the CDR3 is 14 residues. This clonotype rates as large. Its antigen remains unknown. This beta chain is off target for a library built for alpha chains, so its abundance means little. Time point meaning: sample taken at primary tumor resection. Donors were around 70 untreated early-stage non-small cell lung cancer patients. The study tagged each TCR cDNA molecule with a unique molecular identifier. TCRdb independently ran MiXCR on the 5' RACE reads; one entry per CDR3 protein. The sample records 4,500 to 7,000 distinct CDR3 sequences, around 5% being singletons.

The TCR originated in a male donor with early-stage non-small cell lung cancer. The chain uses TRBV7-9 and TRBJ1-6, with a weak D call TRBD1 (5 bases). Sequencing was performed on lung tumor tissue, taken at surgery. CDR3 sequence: CASSLAGAYSPLHF. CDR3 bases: TGTGCCAGCAGCTTAGCTGGGGCCTATTCACCCCTCCACTTT. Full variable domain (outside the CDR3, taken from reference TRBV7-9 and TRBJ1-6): DTGVSQNPRHKITKRGQNVTFRCDPISEHNRLYWYRQTLGQGPEFLTYFQNEAQLEKSRLLSDRFSAERPKGSFSTLEIQRTEQGDSAMYLCASSLAGAYSPLHFGNGTRLTVT.